The next 27 T cell receptor beta chains were all read from a single sample in a study of response to subunit inactivated influenza vaccine. TCRdb re-derived calls from the RT-PCR reads in MiXCR, one entry per CDR3 protein. The sample records around 760,000 distinct CDR3 sequences, approximately 15% being singletons. This sample comprised PBMCs from blood, obtained roughly 15 days before vaccination. The source is a man over 45 who received an inactivated influenza vaccine.

The chain is built from TRBV7-9 and TRBJ2-7; TRBD1 matches at 10 bases. J was trimmed by 3 bases and V by 4 bases; bases with no gene match: 9. This CDR3 spans 16 amino acids. Germline V gene data show CDR1 as SEHNR and CDR2 as FQNEAQ (reference sequence). The CDR3 region has the DNA TGTGCCAGCAGCTCTGTCCGGGACAGGGGAAACTACGAGCAGTACTTC. This sequence encodes CASSSVRDRGNYEQYF.

This chain joins TRBV5-1 and TRBJ2-3; D may be TRBD2 (7 bases). Trimming removed 7 bases from V and 1 base from J, with 13 bases in between. The CDR3 runs to 14 residues. Germline CDR1 and CDR2: SGHRS and YFSETQ. The CDR3 DNA sequence: TGCGCCAGCCGGGGGGCCCAACGCACAGATACGCAGTATTTT. It codes for CASRGAQRTDTQYF.

The V and J genes are TRBV3-1 and TRBJ1-3; D gene ambiguous. The ends were cut back, 5 bases at V and 3 bases at J, with 8 bases in the middle. This CDR3 spans 13 amino acids. CDR1 LGHDT and CDR2 YNNKEL come from the germline V gene (reference sequence). The CDR3 sequence: CASSSILGNTIYF. The CDR3 DNA is TGTGCCAGCAGCTCCATACTTGGAAACACCATATATTTT.

The chain couples TRBV6-2 or TRBV6-3 to TRBJ2-7; no clear D gene. Germline V gene data show CDR1 as MNHEY and CDR2 as SVGEGT. The CDR3 consists of 12 residues. V was trimmed by 8 bases and J by 1 base, leaving 9 bases between them. The DNA for the CDR3 is TGTGCCAGCTGGAACAGATCCTACGAGCAGTACTTC. Translating gives CASWNRSYEQYF.

This clonotype was observed a few times. The chain employs TRBV2 and TRBJ2-3; either TRBD1 or TRBD2 may fit D (5 bases each). The V end was cut by 2 bases, the J end by 2 bases, with 11 bases between. This CDR3 contains 15 residues. Germline values: CDR1 SNHLY, CDR2 FYNNEI. CDR3 residues: CASSEQVGVTDTQYF. DNA for the CDR3: TGTGCCAGCAGTGAACAAGTGGGGGTCACAGATACGCAGTATTTT.

This clonotype was counted a few times. The chain is built from TRBV7-2 and TRBJ2-1, with 8 bases lining up with TRBD2. V was clipped by 1 base and J by 7 bases; unmatched bases: 6. Germline CDR1 SGHTA, CDR2 FQGNSA. This CDR3 contains 15 residues. The CDR3 DNA sequence: TGTGCCAGCAGCTTAGTGTCGGGAGGGCAGAATGAGCAGTTCTTC. Translating gives CASSLVSGGQNEQFF.

This clonotype was recorded at least ten times. This chain links TRBV4-1 with TRBJ2-7, with D perhaps matching TRBD2 (5 bases). Trimming removed 1 base at V and 3 bases at J, with 16 bases between. Germline-derived CDR1 and CDR2 are MGHRA and YSYEKL. The CDR3 has 16 amino acids. The CDR3 sequence is CASSQARVAGGYEQYF. The CDR3 nucleotides are TGCGCCAGCAGCCAAGCAAGGGTCGCCGGAGGCTACGAGCAGTACTTC.

This chain links TRBV4-3 with TRBJ1-6; the D gene is possibly TRBD1 (6 bases). Trimming pared 1 base from V and 11 bases from J, leaving 12 bases between. The germline V gene encodes CDR1 LGHNA and CDR2 YSLEER. The CDR3 consists of 14 residues. CDR3 sequence: CASSQARGSAPLHF. The CDR3, as DNA: TGCGCCAGCAGCCAAGCCAGGGGCAGTGCACCCCTCCACTTT.

In its sample, this clonotype was seen a few times. V gene TRBV7-2 combines with J gene TRBJ2-1; 10 bases match TRBD1. CDR3 length equals 16 residues. V lost 7 bases and J lost 5; bases outside the gene matches: 11. CDR1 and CDR2 (germline): SGHTA, FQGNSA. The CDR3 is CASTQSGGTGDNEQFF. The CDR3 region has the DNA TGTGCCAGCACCCAATCCGGGGGGACAGGGGACAATGAGCAGTTCTTC.

V and J are TRBV11-2 and TRBJ2-1, with a tentative D call TRBD1 (6 bases). There are 15 residues in the CDR3. V dropped 1 base and J dropped 5 bases, with 12 bases sitting between them. Germline CDR1 SGHAT, CDR2 FQNNGV. The CDR3 protein is CASSLAPRGDNEQFF. The CDR3 bases are TGTGCCAGCAGCTTAGCCCCCAGGGGTGACAATGAGCAGTTCTTC.

This clonotype was found a few times. The chain uses TRBV20-1 and TRBJ2-7; TRBD2 matches at 8 bases. The CDR3 has 13 amino acids. Trimming took 3 bases from V and 6 from J; bases not matched to a gene: 7. Germline loops: CDR1 DFQATT, CDR2 SNEGSKA (reference sequence). CDR3 nucleotide sequence: TGCAGTGCTAGGAGAGCGGGAGTTGGCGAGCAGTACTTC. Protein product: CSARRAGVGEQYF.

The chain couples TRBV6-2 or TRBV6-3 to TRBJ2-1; D assignment may be TRBD1 or TRBD2 (5 bases each). This CDR3 contains 16 residues. The V and J ends lost 8 bases and 5 bases respectively, with 22 bases between them. Germline lookup yields CDR1 MNHEY and CDR2 SVGEGT. The DNA for the CDR3 is TGTGCCAGCTGCTTCTCCCGGGACCCCCGGCACAATGAGCAGTTCTTC. This translates into CASCFSRDPRHNEQFF.

This clonotype was counted once. This chain links TRBV4-3 with TRBJ1-1; no firm D call. The CDR3 has 15 amino acids. Trimming removed 1 base at V and 0 bases at J, with 9 bases between. CDR1 and CDR2 (germline): LGHNA, YSLEER. The CDR3 is CASSQVDRMNTEAFF. The CDR3 DNA reads TGCGCCAGCAGCCAAGTGGACCGAATGAACACTGAAGCTTTCTTT.

The DNA for the CDR3 is TGTGCCAGCAGCCCAAGGGGGATATTTGATAACACCGGGGAGCTGTTTTTT. Its translation: CASSPRGIFDNTGELFF. The V gene is TRBV7-9, the J gene TRBJ2-2, with TRBD1 as a possible D gene (6 bases). The CDR3 contains 17 residues. Germline CDR1 and CDR2: SEHNR and FQNEAQ (reference sequence). V was pared by 5 bases and J by 2 bases, with 18 bases between.

This clonotype was recorded a few times. The rearrangement joins TRBV9 to TRBJ1-2; D perhaps matches TRBD1 (6 bases). Deletions cut 0 bases from V and 5 bases from J, with 8 bases between. The CDR3 consists of 13 residues. From germline, CDR1 is SGDLS and CDR2 YYNGEE. The CDR3 DNA follows: TGTGCCAGCAGCGTAGAACAGGGATATGGCTACACCTTC. Protein: CASSVEQGYGYTF.

The chain couples TRBV24-1 to TRBJ2-1; the D gene is possibly TRBD1 (5 bases). The V and J ends lost 9 bases and 3 bases respectively, with 11 bases between them. This CDR3 is 13 amino acids long. CDR1 is KGHDR, CDR2 SFDVKD, per germline. CDR3 in DNA: TGTGCCACCTCTAGAAGGGGCTACAATGAGCAGTTCTTC. This translates into CATSRRGYNEQFF.

This clonotype was detected only a few times. This CDR3 reads CASRRGRTSDTQYF. The CDR3 DNA reads TGTGCCAGCAGGAGGGGCAGGACCAGCGATACGCAGTATTTT. The rearrangement joins TRBV6-1 to TRBJ2-3; D possibly uses TRBD1 or TRBD2 (5 bases each). V was cut by 6 bases and J by 6 bases, with 16 bases left in between. The CDR3 extends over 14 amino acids. CDR1 and CDR2 from the germline V gene are MNHNS and SASEGT.

This clonotype was recorded at least ten times. V gene TRBV7-8 combines with J gene TRBJ2-1; 10 nucleotides align to TRBD2. The germline CDR1 and CDR2 sequences are SGHVS and FQNEAQ. V shed 4 bases and J 0 bases; nucleotides not matched to a gene: 15. The CDR3 is made up of 20 amino acids. The CDR3 DNA sequence: TGTGCCAGCAGCTCCCTAGCCCCTACTAGCGGGATGGCCTCCTACAATGAGCAGTTCTTC. Protein sequence: CASSSLAPTSGMASYNEQFF.

This clonotype was seen only a few times. The chain links TRBV4-2 to TRBJ2-3, with D uncertain. This CDR3 is 16 amino acids long. Germline V lookup: CDR1 LGHNA, CDR2 YNFKEQ. Trimming cost V 0 bases and J 9 bases, with 19 bases left between them. CDR3: CASSQETSGRVGTQYF. The CDR3 nucleotides are TGTGCCAGCAGCCAAGAAACGTCGGGCCGAGTAGGGACGCAGTATTTT.

This clonotype showed up many times. The chain carries TRBV5-5 and TRBJ2-3; 7 bases line up with TRBD2. V gave up 2 bases and J gave up 6 bases; unmatched junction bases: 6. This CDR3 has 14 amino acids. Germline-derived CDR1 and CDR2 are SGHKS and YYEKEE (reference sequence). The CDR3 here is CASSFGGSWDTQYF. CDR3 DNA sequence: TGTGCCAGCAGCTTCGGGGGGTCCTGGGATACGCAGTATTTT.

The chain links TRBV20-1 to TRBJ2-4; D is possibly TRBD1 or TRBD2 (5 bases each). V shed 3 bases and J shed 8 bases, with 11 bases lying between them. The CDR3 runs 12 residues. Germline values: CDR1 DFQATT, CDR2 SNEGSKA (reference sequence). In DNA, the CDR3 is TGCAGTGCTAGCCGGGAAGGGGACATTCAGTACTTC. Its translation is CSASREGDIQYF.

This clonotype was seen only a few times. The V and J genes are TRBV6-2 or TRBV6-3 and TRBJ2-7, with no clear D. The CDR3 totals 12 residues. With 0 bases removed from V and 6 bases from J, the gap between germline ends came to 6 bases. Germline CDR1 is MNHEY and CDR2 is SVGEGT. Here the CDR3 reads CASSYSSAEQYF. CDR3 bases: TGTGCCAGCAGTTACTCGAGCGCCGAGCAGTACTTC.

This chain uses TRBV5-1 with TRBJ2-2, with TRBD1 matching over 9 bases. CDR3 length: 16 residues. Germline lookup yields CDR1 SGHRS and CDR2 YFSETQ. Trimming removed 6 bases from V and 4 bases from J; junction bases left unmatched: 10. In nucleotides, the CDR3 is TGCGCCAGCACCCAACCCGGGACAGGGAGCACCGGGGAGCTGTTTTTT. This codes for CASTQPGTGSTGELFF.

The V gene is TRBV15, the J gene TRBJ1-6; D ambiguous. CDR3 length: 14 residues. V was pared by 0 bases and J by 8 bases, with 8 bases between. CDR1 is LNHNV and CDR2 is YYDKDF in the germline V gene (reference sequence). This CDR3 is CATSRDGGHSPLHF. The CDR3 DNA reads as TGTGCCACCAGCAGAGATGGCGGCCATTCACCCCTCCACTTT.

This clonotype showed up many times. This chain joins TRBV14 and TRBJ1-6, with D unresolved. The CDR3 is 15 residues long. Germline lookup yields CDR1 SGHDN and CDR2 FVKESK. The ends were cut back, 3 bases at V and 3 bases at J, with 9 bases in the middle. As DNA, the CDR3 is TGTGCCAGCAGCCAGTTCGGGAACTATAATTCACCCCTCCACTTT. Its translation: CASSQFGNYNSPLHF.

This chain uses TRBV9 with TRBJ2-5; D might be TRBD1 (5 bases). The V gene lost 4 bases and the J gene lost 5 bases, with 21 bases spanning the gap. The CDR3 sequence is 16 residues long. CDR1 is SGDLS, CDR2 YYNGEE, per germline. The CDR3 spells CASSMDSGIPAETQYF. CDR3 nucleotides: TGTGCCAGCAGCATGGATTCAGGGATACCAGCGGAGACCCAGTACTTC.

This clonotype has at least ten counts. The V and J genes are TRBV3-1 and TRBJ2-7, with 10 bases matching TRBD2. This CDR3 is built from 15 residues. V shed 3 bases and J 6 bases; nucleotides not matched to a gene: 8. Per the germline V gene, CDR1 is LGHDT and CDR2 is YNNKEL (reference sequence). The chain's CDR3 is CASSQSASGSVEQYF. The CDR3 coding sequence is TGTGCCAGCAGCCAGAGTGCTAGCGGGAGTGTCGAGCAGTACTTC.